This T cell receptor (beta chain) was obtained from a study of blood T cell repertoires in COVID-19. For the study at large: Acute and convalescent COVID-19 specimens originated in the United States, Italy and Spain.

Participant-reported clinical history was the basis for cohort assignment. In the authors' methods: Researchers report that nucleated cell counts were estimated from reference gene primer amplification. The protocol was immunoSEQ multiplex PCR, while the TCRdb copy is restricted to in-frame clones and leaves out a portion. V, J and clone size derive from that table, while D and trimming were established from the DNA sequence. The data contain approximately 440,000 clones, 90% of them singletons. The sequence derives from a man between 18 and 29 years old who had recovered from COVID-19. The sample taken for sequencing was PBMCs or T cells enriched from blood (not recorded which).

CDR3 coding DNA: TGTGCCATCGCGGGGGGGCCAACCTACAATGAGCAGTTCTTC. Amino acid sequence: CAIAGGPTYNEQFF. The rearrangement links TRBV10-3 to TRBJ2-1; TRBD2 agrees at 9 bases. V was clipped by 8 bases and J by 2 bases; unmatched bases: 4. Looked up from germline, CDR1 is ENHRY and CDR2 is SYGVKD. This CDR3 spans 14 amino acids.